This T cell receptor beta chain was sequenced in a study of human T cells and chemical hapten exposure. Under the authors' procedure: A per-sample median of approximately 87,000 TCRs was observed, with counts ranging from about 20,000 to 690,600. TCRdb passed the RACE reads through MiXCR, listing each CDR3 protein once. V and J calls and clone size were set by TCRdb, not the authors. The data show around 200,000 distinct CDR3 sequences, approximately 24% seen once. Germline V lookup: CDR1 MGHRA, CDR2 YSYEKL. The CDR3 loop spans 12 amino acids. This clonotype was seen a few times. Compared with germline, one end of the junction differs, possibly owing to a read error. Sample time point: patch test 3, about 24 weeks after DPC sensitization. Treatment denoted: therapeutic diphenylcyclopropenone sensitization with weekly scalp DPC.

This TCR was recovered from a woman aged 40 to 50 with alopecia areata. Some clones in this sample may be carry-over from other donors' samples. The sequences come from whole blood, collected in connection with sensitization to the hapten diphenylcyclopropenone (DPC). The gene calls are TRBV4-1 and TRBJ2-7; tentative D call: TRBD1 (6 bases). The CDR3 bases are TGCGCCAGCAGCCAAGATAAGGGGGAACGGACCTTC. Translation: CASSQDKGERTF.